The present T cell receptor (beta chain) was sequenced within a study of blood T cell repertoires in COVID-19 (dated by TCRdb to 2020 to 2022). Context from the whole study: Collaborator samples came from the United States, Italy and Spain and covered acute and convalescent phases of COVID-19. The prospective study material was composed of cDNA or gDNA derived from T cells, B-cell-depleted T cells, or PBMCs. The dataset comprised deeply sampled blood TCRbeta repertoires from subjects exposed to, actively infected with, or recovered from COVID-19. The repertoires were released in a freely available public database meant as a resource for research on the immune response to SARS-CoV-2. Samples were obtained from the ongoing ImmuneRACE study (first 160 participants) and from some 1,200 subjects provided by 6 global collaborators. The sample metadata nearly always contained a de-identified subject ID, COVID-19 status, age in years and sex. Where available, HLA class I and class II types were obtained from metadata supplied by the sample provider rather than from assay-based typing. Study-wide conclusions, independent of this receptor: The amount of clinical and demographic metadata varied by source and participant and was provided uncurated.

Participants in the prospective study were aged roughly 18 to 100 years, lived in 20 to 25 United States geographic areas, and enrolled through a virtual design. In the prospective study, participants were assigned to cohorts based on the clinical history participants reported in a screening survey and a study questionnaire. Mobile phlebotomists in the prospective study collected whole blood, serum and a nasopharyngeal or oropharyngeal swab from every participant. Over a roughly 2-month period, participants in the prospective study had the option of providing additional blood draws and questionnaires. Blood samples from the prospective study were shipped frozen or at room temperature prior to DNA extraction. TCRbeta CDR3 regions were amplified from genomic DNA using the immunoSEQ Assay, a bias-controlled multiplex PCR. The original methods were these. Within the assay, amplification of reference gene primers was used to estimate how many nucleated cells each sample contained. Sequence reads were collapsed and filtered to measure the absolute abundance of every unique TCRbeta CDR3 rearrangement. Productive Simpson clonality was computed per sample as the square root of Simpson's diversity index over productive rearrangements. TCRdb obtained this table from immuneACCESS and retained in-frame rearrangements with V and J assigned. These tables miss some clones; where compared with another copy, unresolved V genes account for less than half of the shortfall, and the remainder is unexplained. V, J and clone size were drawn from that table, and D and trimming were deduced from the DNA. This sample holds roughly 400,000 clones; around 90% were observed only once. Of the sample, roughly 2% is held by the ten largest clones.

Reading the germline V gene gives CDR1 SNHLY and CDR2 FYNNEI. The CDR3 contains 14 residues, cysteine and phenylalanine counted. Just the 42-base CDR3 DNA is kept, in frame starting at base 1. V is pared back by 1 base and J by 4 bases, with 8 bases lying between the germline termini. Points on this clone: It has no known antigen specificity. Base qualities are not recorded, but no much larger clone differs from it by a single base.

The sequence was obtained from a woman in her 40s with acute COVID-19. Sequenced input: PBMCs or T cells enriched from blood (not recorded which). The chain links TRBV2 with TRBJ1-5; the D segment could be TRBD1, given 5 matching bases. The CDR3 region has the sequence CASSEDGGNQPQHF. The bases read TGTGCCAGCAGTGAAGACGGGGGGAATCAGCCCCAGCATTTT.